This TCR beta chain was identified in a study of graft-versus-host responses after intestinal transplantation. Overall study: After anti-thymocyte globulin induction, recipients took tacrolimus and steroids for around three years. Study results and limitations: Recipient bone marrow held GvH clones, some seen earlier in ileum or blood. With peak circulating GvH clone levels came an association with early post-transplant HvG declines. Individuals carrying graft-donor T cell macrochimerism showed high graft-versus-host to host-versus-graft clonal ratios in allografts.

Clones were sequenced by immunoSEQ multiplex PCR, and TCRdb holds only the in-frame ones, with some missing. This table holds roughly 92,000 clones, roughly 90% found once. This CDR3 comprises 16 residues. CDR1 is MNHEY and CDR2 is SMNVEV in the germline V gene (reference sequence). J lost 0 bases, V lost 0 bases, and 4 bases had no gene match. This clone has only one observation. Its antigen is unknown. The receptor comes from a human donor who received an intestinal transplant. The starting material was unstimulated CD4+ T cells sorted from spleen or lymph node cells, obtained before intestinal transplant. The chain is built from TRBV27 and TRBJ1-2; 7 bases match TRBD1. The CDR3 DNA reads as TGTGCCAGCAGTTTATCCCGACAGGGAGCTAACTATGGCTACACCTTC. It encodes CASSLSRQGANYGYTF.